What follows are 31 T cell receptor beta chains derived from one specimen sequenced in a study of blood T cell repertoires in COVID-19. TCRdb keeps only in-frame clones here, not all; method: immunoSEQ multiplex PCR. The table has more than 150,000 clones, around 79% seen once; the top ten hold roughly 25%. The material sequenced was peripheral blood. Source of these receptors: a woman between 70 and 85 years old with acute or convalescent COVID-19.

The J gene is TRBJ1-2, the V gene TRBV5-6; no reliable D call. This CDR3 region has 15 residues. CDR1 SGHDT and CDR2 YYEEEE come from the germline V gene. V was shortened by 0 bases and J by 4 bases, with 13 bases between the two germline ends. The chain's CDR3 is CASSLGRRLIYGYTF. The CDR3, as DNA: TGTGCCAGCAGCTTGGGCCGGAGGTTAATCTATGGCTACACCTTC.

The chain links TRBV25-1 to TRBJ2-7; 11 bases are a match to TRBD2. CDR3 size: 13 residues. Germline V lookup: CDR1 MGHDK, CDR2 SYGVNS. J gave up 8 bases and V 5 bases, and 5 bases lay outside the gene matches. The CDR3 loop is CASSYGTSGKQYF. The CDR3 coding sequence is TGTGCCAGCAGTTACGGGACTAGCGGAAAGCAGTACTTC.

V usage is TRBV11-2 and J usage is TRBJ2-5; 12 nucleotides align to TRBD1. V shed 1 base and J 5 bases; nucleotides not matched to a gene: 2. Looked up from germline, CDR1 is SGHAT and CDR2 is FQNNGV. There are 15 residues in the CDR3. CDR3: CASSLAGQGAETQYF. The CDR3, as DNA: TGTGCCAGCAGCTTAGCGGGACAGGGGGCCGAGACCCAGTACTTC.

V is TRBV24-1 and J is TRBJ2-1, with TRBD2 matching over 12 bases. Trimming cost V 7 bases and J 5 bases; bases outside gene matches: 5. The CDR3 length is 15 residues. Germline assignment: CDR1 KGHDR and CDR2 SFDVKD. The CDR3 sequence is CATRATSGSHNEQFF. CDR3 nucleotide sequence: TGTGCCACCAGGGCGACTAGCGGGAGCCACAATGAGCAGTTCTTC.

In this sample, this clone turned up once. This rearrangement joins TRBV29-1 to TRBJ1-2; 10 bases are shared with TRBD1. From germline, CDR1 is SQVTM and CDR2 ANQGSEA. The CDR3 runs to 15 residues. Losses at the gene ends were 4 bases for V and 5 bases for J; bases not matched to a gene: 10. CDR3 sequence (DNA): TGCAGCGTTGTTCGGAGACAGGGGGCCCAATATGGCTACACCTTC. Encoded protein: CSVVRRQGAQYGYTF.

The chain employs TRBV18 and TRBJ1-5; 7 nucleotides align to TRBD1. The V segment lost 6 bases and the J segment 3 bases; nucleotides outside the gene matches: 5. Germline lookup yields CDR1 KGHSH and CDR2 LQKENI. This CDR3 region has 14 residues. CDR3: CASSPGQNNQPQHF. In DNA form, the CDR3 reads TGTGCCAGCTCCCCGGGACAGAACAATCAGCCCCAGCATTTT.

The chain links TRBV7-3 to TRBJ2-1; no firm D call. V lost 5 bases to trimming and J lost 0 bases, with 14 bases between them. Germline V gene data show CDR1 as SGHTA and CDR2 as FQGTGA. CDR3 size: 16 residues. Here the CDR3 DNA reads TGTGCCAGCAGCCTCAATGGAGTTGCCTCCTACAATGAGCAGTTCTTC. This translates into CASSLNGVASYNEQFF. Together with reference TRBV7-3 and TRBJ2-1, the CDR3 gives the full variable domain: GAGVSQTPSNKVTEKGKYVELRCDPISGHTALYWYRQSLGQGPEFLIYFQGTGAADDSGLPNDRFFAVRPEGSVSTLKIQRTERGDSAVYLCASSLNGVASYNEQFFGPGTRLTVL.

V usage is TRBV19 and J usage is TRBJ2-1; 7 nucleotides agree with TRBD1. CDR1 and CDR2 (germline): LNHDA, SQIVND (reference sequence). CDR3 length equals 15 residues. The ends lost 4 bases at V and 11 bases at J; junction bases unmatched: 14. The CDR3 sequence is CASSNMGTGTVKQFF. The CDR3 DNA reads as TGTGCCAGTAGTAATATGGGTACCGGGACAGTAAAGCAGTTCTTC.

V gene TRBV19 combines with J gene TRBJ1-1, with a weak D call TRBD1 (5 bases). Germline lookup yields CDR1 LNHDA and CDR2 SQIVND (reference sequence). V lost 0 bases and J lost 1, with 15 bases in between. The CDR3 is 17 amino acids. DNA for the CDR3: TGTGCCAGTAGTATAGACCCGGCCAGGGTGGGGAACACTGAAGCTTTCTTT. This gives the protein CASSIDPARVGNTEAFF.

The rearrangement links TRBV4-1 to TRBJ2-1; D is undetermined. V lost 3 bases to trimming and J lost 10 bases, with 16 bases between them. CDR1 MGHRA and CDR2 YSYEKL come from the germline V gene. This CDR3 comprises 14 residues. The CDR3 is CASSHGRLGWEQFF. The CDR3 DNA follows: TGCGCCAGCAGCCATGGTCGACTCGGCTGGGAGCAGTTCTTC.

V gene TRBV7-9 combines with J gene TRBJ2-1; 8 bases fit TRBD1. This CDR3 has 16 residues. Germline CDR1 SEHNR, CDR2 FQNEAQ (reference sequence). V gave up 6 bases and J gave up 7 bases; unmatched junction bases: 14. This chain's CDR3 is CASRKFPAQGVNEQFF. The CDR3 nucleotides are TGTGCCAGCAGAAAATTCCCGGCACAGGGGGTTAATGAGCAGTTCTTC.

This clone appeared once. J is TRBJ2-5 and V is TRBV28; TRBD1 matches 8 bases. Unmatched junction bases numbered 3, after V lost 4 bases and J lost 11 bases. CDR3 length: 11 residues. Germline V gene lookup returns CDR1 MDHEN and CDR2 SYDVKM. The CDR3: CASSSYRGQYF. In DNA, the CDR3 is TGTGCCAGCAGTTCGTACAGGGGGCAGTACTTC.

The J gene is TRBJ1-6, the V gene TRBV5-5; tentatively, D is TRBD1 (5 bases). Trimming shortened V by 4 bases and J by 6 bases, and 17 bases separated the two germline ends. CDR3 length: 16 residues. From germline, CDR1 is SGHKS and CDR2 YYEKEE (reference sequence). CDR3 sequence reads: CASSQTSGLFNSPLHF. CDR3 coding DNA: TGTGCCAGCAGCCAAACATCAGGGCTCTTTAATTCACCCCTCCACTTT.

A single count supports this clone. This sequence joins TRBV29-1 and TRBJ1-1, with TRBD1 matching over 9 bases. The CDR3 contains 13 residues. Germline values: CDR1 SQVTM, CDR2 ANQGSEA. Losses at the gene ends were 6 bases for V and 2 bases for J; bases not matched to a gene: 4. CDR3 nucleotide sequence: TGCAGCGTATCGACAGGGGGAAACACTGAAGCTTTCTTT. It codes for CSVSTGGNTEAFF.

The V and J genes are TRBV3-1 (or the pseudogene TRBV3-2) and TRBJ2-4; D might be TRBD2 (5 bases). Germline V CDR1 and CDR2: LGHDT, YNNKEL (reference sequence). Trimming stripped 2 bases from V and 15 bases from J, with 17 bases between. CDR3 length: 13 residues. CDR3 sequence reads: CASSQPLSGFVYF. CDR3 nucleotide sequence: TGTGCCAGCAGCCAACCTTTATCGGGGTTCGTGTACTTC.

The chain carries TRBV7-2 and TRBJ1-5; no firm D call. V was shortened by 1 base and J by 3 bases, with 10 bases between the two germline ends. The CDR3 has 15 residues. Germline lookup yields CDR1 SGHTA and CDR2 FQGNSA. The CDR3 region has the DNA TGTGCCAGCAGCTTAGGGAGCCATCTCAATCAGCCCCAGCATTTT. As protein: CASSLGSHLNQPQHF.

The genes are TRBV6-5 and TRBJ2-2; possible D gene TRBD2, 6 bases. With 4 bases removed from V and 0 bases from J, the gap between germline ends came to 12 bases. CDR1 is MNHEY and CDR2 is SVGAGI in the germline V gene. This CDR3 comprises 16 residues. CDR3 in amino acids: CASSSSSASNTGELFF. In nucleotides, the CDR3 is TGTGCCAGCAGTTCCTCTAGCGCATCGAACACCGGGGAGCTGTTTTTT.

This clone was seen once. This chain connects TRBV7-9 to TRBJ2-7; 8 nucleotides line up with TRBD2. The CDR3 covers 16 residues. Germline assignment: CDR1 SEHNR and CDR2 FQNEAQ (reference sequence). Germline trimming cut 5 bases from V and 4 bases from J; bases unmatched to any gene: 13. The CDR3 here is CASSLPPSGHVYEQYF. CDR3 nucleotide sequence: TGTGCCAGCAGCCTCCCTCCTAGCGGGCATGTTTACGAGCAGTACTTC. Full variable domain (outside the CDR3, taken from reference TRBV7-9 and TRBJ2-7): DTGVSQNPRHKITKRGQNVTFRCDPISEHNRLYWYRQTLGQGPEFLTYFQNEAQLEKSRLLSDRFSAERPKGSFSTLEIQRTEQGDSAMYLCASSLPPSGHVYEQYFGPGTRLTVT.

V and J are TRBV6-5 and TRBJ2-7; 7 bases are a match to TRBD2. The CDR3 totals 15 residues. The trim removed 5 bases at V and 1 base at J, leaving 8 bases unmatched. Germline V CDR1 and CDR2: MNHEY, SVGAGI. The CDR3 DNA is TGTGCCAGCAGTAATTTAGCGGGCCCATCCTACGAGCAGTACTTC. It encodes CASSNLAGPSYEQYF.

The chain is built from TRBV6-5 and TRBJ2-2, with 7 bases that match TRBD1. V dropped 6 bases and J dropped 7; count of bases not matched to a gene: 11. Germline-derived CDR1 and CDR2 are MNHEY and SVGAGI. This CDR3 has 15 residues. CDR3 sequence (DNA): TGTGCCAGCAGCCGAGACGGGACAGCCGACGGGGAGCTGTTTTTT. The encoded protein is CASSRDGTADGELFF.

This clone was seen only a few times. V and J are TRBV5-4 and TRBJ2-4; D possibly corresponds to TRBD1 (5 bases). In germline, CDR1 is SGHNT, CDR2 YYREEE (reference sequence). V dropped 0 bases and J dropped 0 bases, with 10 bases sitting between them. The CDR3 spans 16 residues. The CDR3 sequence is CASSLDDRLAKNIQYF. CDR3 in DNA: TGTGCCAGCAGCTTGGATGACAGACTAGCCAAAAACATTCAGTACTTC.

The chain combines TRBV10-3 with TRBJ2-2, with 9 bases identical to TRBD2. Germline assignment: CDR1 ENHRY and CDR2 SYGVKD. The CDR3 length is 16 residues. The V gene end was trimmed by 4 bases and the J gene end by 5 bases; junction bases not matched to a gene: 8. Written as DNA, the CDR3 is TGTGCCATCAGTGCGAGACTAGCGGAAAATACCGGGGAGCTGTTTTTT. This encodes CAISARLAENTGELFF.

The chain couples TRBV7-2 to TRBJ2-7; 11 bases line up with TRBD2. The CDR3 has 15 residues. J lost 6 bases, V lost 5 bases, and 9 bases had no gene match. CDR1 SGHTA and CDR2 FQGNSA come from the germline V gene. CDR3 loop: CASSPTSGTPSEQYF. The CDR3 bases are TGTGCCAGCAGCCCGACTAGCGGGACCCCTTCCGAGCAGTACTTC.

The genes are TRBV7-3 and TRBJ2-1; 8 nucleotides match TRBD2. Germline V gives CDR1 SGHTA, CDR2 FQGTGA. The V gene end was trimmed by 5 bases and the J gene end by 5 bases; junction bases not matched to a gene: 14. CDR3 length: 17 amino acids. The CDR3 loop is CASSPNGAAGGDNEQFF. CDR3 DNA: TGTGCCAGCAGCCCCAATGGGGCGGCGGGAGGCGACAATGAGCAGTTCTTC. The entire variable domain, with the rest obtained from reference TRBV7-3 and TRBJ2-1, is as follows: GAGVSQTPSNKVTEKGKYVELRCDPISGHTALYWYRQSLGQGPEFLIYFQGTGAADDSGLPNDRFFAVRPEGSVSTLKIQRTERGDSAVYLCASSPNGAAGGDNEQFFGPGTRLTVL.

As DNA, the CDR3 is TGCGCCAGCAGCTTGTCTGTTAGCGGGAGCTCCTACAATGAGCAGTTCTTC. Translation gives CASSLSVSGSSYNEQFF. V is TRBV5-1 and J is TRBJ2-1, with 9 bases identical to TRBD2. J was trimmed by 0 bases and V by 1 base; bases with no gene match: 5. The CDR3 totals 17 residues. Germline V gene data show CDR1 as SGHRS and CDR2 as YFSETQ.

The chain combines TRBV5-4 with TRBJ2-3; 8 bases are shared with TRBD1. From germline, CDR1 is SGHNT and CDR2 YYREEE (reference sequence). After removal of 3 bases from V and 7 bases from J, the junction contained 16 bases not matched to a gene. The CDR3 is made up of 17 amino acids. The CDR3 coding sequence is TGTGCCAGCAGCTCGGGAGAGGACAGGGTCGTCTCGAATACGCAGTATTTT. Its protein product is CASSSGEDRVVSNTQYF. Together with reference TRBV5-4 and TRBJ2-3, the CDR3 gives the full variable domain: ETGVTQSPTHLIKTRGQQVTLRCSSQSGHNTVSWYQQALGQGPQFIFQYYREEENGRGNFPPRFSGLQFPNYSSELNVNALELDDSALYLCASSSGEDRVVSNTQYFGPGTRLTVL.

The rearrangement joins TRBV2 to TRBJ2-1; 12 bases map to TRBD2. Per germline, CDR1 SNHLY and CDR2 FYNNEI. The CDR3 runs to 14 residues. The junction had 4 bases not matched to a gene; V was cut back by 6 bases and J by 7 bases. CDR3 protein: CASRLAGGGNEQFF. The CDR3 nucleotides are TGTGCCAGCAGACTAGCGGGAGGCGGAAATGAGCAGTTCTTC. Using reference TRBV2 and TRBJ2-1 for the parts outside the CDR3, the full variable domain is EPEVTQTPSHQVTQMGQEVILRCVPISNHLYFYWYRQILGQKVEFLVSFYNNEISEKSEIFDDQFSVERPDGSNFTLKIRSTKLEDSAMYFCASRLAGGGNEQFFGPGTRLTVL.

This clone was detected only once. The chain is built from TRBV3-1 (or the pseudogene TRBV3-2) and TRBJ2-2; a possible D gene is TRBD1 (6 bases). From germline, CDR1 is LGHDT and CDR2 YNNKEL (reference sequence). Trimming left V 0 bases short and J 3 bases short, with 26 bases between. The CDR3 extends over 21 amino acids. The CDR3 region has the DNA TGTGCCAGCAGCCAAGATTGTGCCGACAGGAGCGCCCGTAGGGACACCGGGGAGCTGTTTTTT. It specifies CASSQDCADRSARRDTGELFF.

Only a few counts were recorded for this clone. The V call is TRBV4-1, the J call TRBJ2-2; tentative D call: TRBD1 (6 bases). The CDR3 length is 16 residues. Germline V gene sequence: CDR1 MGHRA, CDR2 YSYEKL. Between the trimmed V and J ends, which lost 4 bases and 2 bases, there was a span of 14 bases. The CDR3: CASSPAGTRNTGELFF. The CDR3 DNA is TGCGCCAGCAGCCCAGCAGGGACACGCAACACCGGGGAGCTGTTTTTT.

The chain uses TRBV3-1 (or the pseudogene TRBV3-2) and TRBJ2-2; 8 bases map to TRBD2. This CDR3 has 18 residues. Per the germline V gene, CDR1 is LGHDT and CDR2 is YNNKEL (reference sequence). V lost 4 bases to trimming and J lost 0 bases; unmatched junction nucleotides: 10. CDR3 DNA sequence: TGTGCCAGCAGCCTCCCGGGCGGGGGGCCTGCGAACACCGGGGAGCTGTTTTTT. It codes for CASSLPGGGPANTGELFF.

This CDR3 is CASSDLGQPNTEAFF. In DNA form, the CDR3 reads TGTGCCAGCAGTGACCTTGGACAGCCGAACACTGAAGCTTTCTTT. The chain uses TRBV2 and TRBJ1-1; D might be TRBD1 (6 bases). In germline, CDR1 is SNHLY, CDR2 FYNNEI. The V end was cut by 3 bases, the J end by 1 base, with 12 bases between. The CDR3 is 15 amino acids. The variable domain in full, completed from reference TRBV2 and TRBJ1-1, reads EPEVTQTPSHQVTQMGQEVILRCVPISNHLYFYWYRQILGQKVEFLVSFYNNEISEKSEIFDDQFSVERPDGSNFTLKIRSTKLEDSAMYFCASSDLGQPNTEAFFGQGTRLTVV.